This TCR beta chain was retrieved from a study of T cell clonality in common variable immunodeficiency. General study points: Reportedly, TCR beta sequences from common variable immunodeficiency showed fewer deletions and N-nucleotide insertions.

With respect to this clone: Its specificity is not known. From the germline J gene comes the end of the CDR3, since the read stops 3 residues before it.

Germline CDR1 is DFQATT and CDR2 is SNEGSKA (reference sequence). This CDR3 has 15 amino acids. Trimming took 3 bases from V and 3 from J, leaving 15 bases between them. Reduced serum IgG, IgA and/or IgM plus specific antibody deficiency defined CVID. Assay used: immunoSEQ multiplex PCR; TCRdb lists only in-frame clones, some missing. Recorded here are about 28,000 clones, none singletons. The rearrangement uses TRBV20-1 and TRBJ2-1; the D gene is possibly TRBD2 (7 bases). The sequencing sample was made of peripheral blood mononuclear cells. The receptor was isolated from a human donor with common variable immunodeficiency. CDR3 sequence: CSARAGAGVYNEQFF. The DNA read from the CDR3 is TGCAGTGCTAGGGCGGGGGCGGGAGTCTACAATGAG.